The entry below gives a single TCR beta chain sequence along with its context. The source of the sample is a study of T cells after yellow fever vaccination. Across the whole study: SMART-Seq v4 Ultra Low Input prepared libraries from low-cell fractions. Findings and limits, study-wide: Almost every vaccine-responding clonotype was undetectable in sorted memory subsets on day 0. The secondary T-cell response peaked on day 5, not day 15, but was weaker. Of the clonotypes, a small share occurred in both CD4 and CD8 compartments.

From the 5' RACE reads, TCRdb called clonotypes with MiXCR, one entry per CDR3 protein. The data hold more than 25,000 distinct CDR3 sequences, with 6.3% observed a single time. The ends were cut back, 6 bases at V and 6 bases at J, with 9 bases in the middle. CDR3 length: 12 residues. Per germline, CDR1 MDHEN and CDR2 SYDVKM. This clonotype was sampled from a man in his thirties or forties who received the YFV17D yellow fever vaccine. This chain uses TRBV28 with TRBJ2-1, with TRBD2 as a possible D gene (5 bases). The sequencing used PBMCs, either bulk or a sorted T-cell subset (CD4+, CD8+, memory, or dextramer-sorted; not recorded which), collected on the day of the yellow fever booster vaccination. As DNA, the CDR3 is TGTGCCAGCAGCCGGGGAAGCAATGAGCAGTTCTTC. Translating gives CASSRGSNEQFF.